Listed here are 16 T cell receptor beta chains from one sample, sequenced in a study of CD8 T cells in Susac syndrome. The authors reverse transcribed about 0.45 to 1 ug RNA with random hexamers. One entry per CDR3 protein, called by TCRdb with MiXCR from the immunoSEQ multiplex PCR reads. Among under 200,000 distinct CDR3 sequences listed, about 95% were seen once. The material sequenced was CD8+ T cells from PBMCs. The receptors were sampled from a human donor with multiple sclerosis.

The chain employs TRBV5-6 and TRBJ2-7, with a weak D call TRBD1 (5 bases). Germline V CDR1 and CDR2: SGHDT, YYEEEE. The CDR3 extends over 14 amino acids. With 1 base removed from V and 5 bases from J, the gap between germline ends came to 13 bases. The CDR3 DNA follows: TGTGCCAGCAGCTTGTATCACAGGTGGCACGAGCAGTACTTC. This codes for CASSLYHRWHEQYF.

The rearrangement uses TRBV27 and TRBJ1-5; D perhaps matches TRBD1 (6 bases). The germline V gene has CDR1 MNHEY and CDR2 SMNVEV (reference sequence). V lost 4 bases and J 4 bases, leaving 8 bases between the germline ends. This CDR3 has 13 amino acids. CDR3 amino acids: CASSSRGNQPQHF. DNA for the CDR3: TGTGCCAGCAGTTCCAGGGGTAATCAGCCCCAGCATTTT.

The V call is TRBV6-5, the J call TRBJ1-5; 7 positions agree with TRBD1. The junction had 0 bases not matched to a gene; V was cut back by 1 base and J by 6 bases. The CDR3 extends over 13 amino acids. The germline V gene has CDR1 MNHEY and CDR2 SVGAGI. In nucleotides, the CDR3 is TGTGCCAGCAGTTACTACAGGGGTCAGCCCCAGCATTTT. It translates to CASSYYRGQPQHF.

The chain carries TRBV7-9 and TRBJ1-1; D is unresolved. The CDR3 totals 12 residues. Germline CDR1 reads SEHNR; CDR2 reads FQNEAQ (reference sequence). V lost 6 bases to trimming and J lost 1 base, with 6 bases between them. As DNA, the CDR3 is TGTGCCAGCAGGTCACAGAACACTGAAGCTTTCTTT. This sequence encodes CASRSQNTEAFF.

V gene TRBV6-5 combines with J gene TRBJ2-6; D perhaps matches TRBD1 (5 bases). The CDR3 has 14 residues. Germline lookup yields CDR1 MNHEY and CDR2 SVGAGI. The V end was cut by 6 bases, the J end by 4 bases, with 10 bases between. The CDR3 DNA is TGTGCCAGCAGCGCAGGGCCCGGGGCCAACGTCCTGACTTTC. It translates to CASSAGPGANVLTF.

The chain has TRBV5-4 and TRBJ1-5; possible D gene TRBD1, 5 bases. CDR3 length equals 18 residues. Deletions cut 3 bases from V and 4 bases from J, with 23 bases between. The germline V gene encodes CDR1 SGHNT and CDR2 YYREEE (reference sequence). The CDR3 is CASSSGPWGLEDNQPQHF. The DNA of the CDR3 is TGTGCCAGCAGCTCCGGGCCGTGGGGCCTTGAGGATAATCAGCCCCAGCATTTT.

The chain couples TRBV27 to TRBJ2-3; no clear D. The CDR3 consists of 13 residues. Between the trimmed V and J ends, which lost 4 bases and 4 bases, there was a span of 9 bases. CDR1 is MNHEY, CDR2 SMNVEV, per germline (reference sequence). In DNA form, the CDR3 reads TGTGCCAGCAGTTCTTTAGCAGCAGATACGCAGTATTTT. This gives the protein CASSSLAADTQYF.

The chain is built from TRBV20-1 and TRBJ1-1; possible D gene TRBD1, 5 bases. Germline V gene data show CDR1 as DFQATT and CDR2 as SNEGSKA (reference sequence). This CDR3 is 13 amino acids long. V shed 5 bases and J shed 0 bases, with 10 bases lying between them. The CDR3 DNA is TGCAGTGCTCGGGGACTGCTGAACACTGAAGCTTTCTTT. Encoded protein: CSARGLLNTEAFF.

This clonotype came up once. This sequence joins TRBV2 and TRBJ2-7; D call uncertain. The CDR3 covers 14 residues. The V and J ends lost 0 bases and 4 bases respectively, with 10 bases between them. CDR1 and CDR2 from the germline V gene are SNHLY and FYNNEI. The CDR3 region is CASSEALLRYEQYF. The DNA for the CDR3 is TGTGCCAGCAGTGAAGCGCTTTTACGGTACGAGCAGTACTTC.

The genes are TRBV13 and TRBJ2-7; the D gene is possibly TRBD2 (6 bases). Per the germline V gene, CDR1 is PRHDT and CDR2 is FYEKMQ (reference sequence). The CDR3 consists of 14 residues. The ends were cut back, 5 bases at V and 0 bases at J, with 11 bases in the middle. The CDR3 loop is CASSGGGNSYEQYF. The CDR3 DNA reads as TGTGCCAGCAGCGGAGGCGGGAACTCCTACGAGCAGTACTTC.

V is TRBV27 and J is TRBJ1-1; D uncertain. The CDR3 is made up of 12 amino acids. CDR1 is MNHEY and CDR2 is SMNVEV in the germline V gene (reference sequence). V lost 8 bases and J lost 2, with 9 bases in between. DNA for the CDR3: TGTGCCAGCGGAAGGGTCAACACTGAAGCTTTCTTT. This sequence encodes CASGRVNTEAFF.

The chain links TRBV4-1 to TRBJ2-1; D might be TRBD1 (6 bases). Germline V gene data show CDR1 as MGHRA and CDR2 as YSYEKL. The V end lost 0 bases, the J end lost 10 bases, and 16 bases lay between the germline ends. CDR3 length equals 15 residues. The CDR3 region has the DNA TGCGCCAGCAGCCAAGAAGGGGGAAGCGCGACGGAGCAGTTCTTC. Its translation is CASSQEGGSATEQFF.

The genes are TRBV14 and TRBJ2-1; D is perhaps TRBD1 or TRBD2 (6 bases each). Trimming cost V 3 bases and J 5 bases, with 17 bases left between them. CDR1 and CDR2 (germline): SGHDN, FVKESK. CDR3 length: 16 amino acids. The chain's CDR3 is CASSQVGGLPDNEQFF. The CDR3 DNA follows: TGTGCCAGCAGCCAGGTTGGGGGGCTCCCGGACAATGAGCAGTTCTTC.

The chain uses TRBV7-8 and TRBJ2-1; tentatively, D is TRBD2 (5 bases). Germline V lookup: CDR1 SGHVS, CDR2 FQNEAQ. Trimming took 1 base from V and 0 from J, leaving 10 bases between them. The CDR3 runs 16 residues. CDR3 sequence reads: CASSLDRTLSYNEQFF. Written as DNA, the CDR3 is TGTGCCAGCAGCTTAGATAGGACTCTCTCCTACAATGAGCAGTTCTTC.

This chain links TRBV18 with TRBJ2-1; TRBD2 is a possible D gene (6 bases). The CDR3 is made up of 15 amino acids. Trimming stripped 2 bases from V and 10 bases from J, with 18 bases between. Germline V gene sequence: CDR1 KGHSH, CDR2 LQKENI. CDR3 sequence: CASSPETSSTWEQFF. CDR3 DNA: TGTGCCAGCTCACCAGAGACTAGTTCCACATGGGAGCAGTTCTTC.

This rearrangement joins TRBV28 to TRBJ2-5, with 7 bases aligning to TRBD1. The CDR3 spans 14 residues. Germline CDR1 reads MDHEN; CDR2 reads SYDVKM. V was pared by 3 bases and J by 8 bases, with 9 bases of the junction left unmatched. The CDR3 nucleotides are TGTGCCAGCAGTTTCCCAGGGGGAGACCTAACCCAGTACTTC. Its protein is CASSFPGGDLTQYF.